This T cell receptor (beta chain) was captured in a study of post-analysis software for immune sequencing data. Overall study results and limits: Several TRBV segments occurring more often in patients than controls included TRBV5-6, TRBV5-1 and TRBV20-1. Controls' normalized Chao1 diversity significantly exceeded that of multiple sclerosis patients.

Prepared libraries of TCR beta cDNA carried unique molecular identifiers. A single record per CDR3 protein comes from TCRdb applying MiXCR to the PCR reads. The sample yields roughly 650,000 distinct CDR3 sequences, about 60% seen once. The CDR3 sequence is 17 residues long. The germline V gene has CDR1 SQVTM and CDR2 ANQGSEA. Trimming pared 2 bases from V and 6 bases from J, leaving 24 bases between. In its sample, this clonotype was seen a few times. Its antigen is as yet unknown. The receptor comes from a girl aged 2 to 10 with multiple sclerosis. The J gene is TRBJ2-3, the V gene TRBV29-1; D remains unclear. The sample was blood. CDR3 region: CSVEFFVMDRSGDTQYF. As DNA, the CDR3 is TGCAGCGTTGAATTTTTCGTGATGGACCGCAGTGGGGATACGCAGTATTTT.